A selection of T cell receptor beta chains follows, all from one sample in a study of vaccination and CD4 T cells after COVID-19. TCRdb passed the PCR reads through MiXCR, listing each CDR3 protein once. Among some 25,000 distinct CDR3 sequences listed, less than 50% were seen once. Their cognate antigens are unknown. The sample consisted of CD4+ T cells from blood, cultured in vitro. These receptors originate from a human donor who had recovered from COVID-19. CDR3s include the opening cysteine and the closing phenylalanine or tryptophan. The D gene is left open where the match is weak. Only part of the rows carry a size: once, few, many, or a class if the clone is expanded.

D: NA; J: TRBJ1-1; V: TRBV7-9; size: NA; DNA: TGTGCCAGCGTGAGGCCGGCCGGGACTGAAGCTTTCTTT; CDR3: CASVRPAGTEAFF
D: NA; J: TRBJ2-3; V: TRBV5-1; size: few; DNA: TGCGCCAGCAGCTTGGTTCATACGGTAGGGAATCCAGATACGCAGTATTTT; CDR3: CASSLVHTVGNPDTQYF
D: NA; J: TRBJ2-5; V: TRBV29-1; size: few; DNA: TGCAGCGTTGTCCCGGAAGAGACCCAGTACTTC; CDR3: CSVVPEETQYF
D: NA; J: TRBJ1-5; V: TRBV19; size: NA; DNA: TGTGCGGTGGGTCAGCCCCAGCATTTT; CDR3: CAVGQPQHF
D: NA; J: TRBJ2-5; V: TRBV20-1; size: NA; DNA: TGCAGTGCTTCGCCAGGGGAGACCCAGTACTTC; CDR3: CSASPGETQYF
D: NA; J: TRBJ2-1; V: TRBV25-1; size: NA; DNA: TGTGCCAGCAGTGATTTAGGAGGGGTCTACAATGAGCAGTTCTTC; CDR3: CASSDLGGVYNEQFF
D: NA; J: TRBJ2-2; V: TRBV5-1; size: NA; DNA: TGCGCCAGCAGCCCGGCTAGCGCGAACACCGGGGAGCTGTTTTTT; CDR3: CASSPASANTGELFF
D: NA; J: TRBJ1-4; V: TRBV2; size: once; DNA: TGTGCCAGCAGCTACAGAACAACTAATGAAAAACTGTTTTTT; CDR3: CASSYRTTNEKLFF
D: NA; J: TRBJ2-3; V: TRBV9; size: NA; DNA: TGTGCCAGCAGCGTAGCTACGGCGGGAAGGGGATCAAATACGCAGTATTTT; CDR3: CASSVATAGRGSNTQYF
D: NA; J: TRBJ2-1; V: TRBV20-1; size: few; DNA: TGCAGTGCTAGAGGGGGGGAAGCGTCCTACAATGAGCAGTTCTTC; CDR3: CSARGGEASYNEQFF
D: NA; J: TRBJ2-5; V: TRBV29-1; size: NA; DNA: TGCAGCGTTGAAGATGTGGGGCGGGAAGAGACCCAGTACTTC; CDR3: CSVEDVGREETQYF
D: TRBD2; J: TRBJ2-7; V: TRBV5-4; size: few; DNA: TGTGCCAGCAGCTTGCTACTAGCGGGAGGATCCGCCTACGAGCAGTACTTC; CDR3: CASSLLLAGGSAYEQYF
D: TRBD1; J: TRBJ1-2; V: TRBV6-1; size: few; DNA: TGTGCCAGCGGATCAGAGACAGGGGGCAACTATGGCTACACCTTC; CDR3: CASGSETGGNYGYTF
D: NA; J: TRBJ2-2; V: TRBV6-5; size: NA; DNA: TGTGCCAGCAGTTACCTTGGAAGGGTGGGAACCGGGGAGCTGTTTTTT; CDR3: CASSYLGRVGTGELFF
D: NA; J: TRBJ2-7; V: TRBV11-3; size: NA; DNA: TGTGCCAGCAGCTTAGAGCAACAGGGCTCCTACGAGCAGTACTTC; CDR3: CASSLEQQGSYEQYF
D: NA; J: TRBJ2-7; V: TRBV19; size: NA; DNA: TGTGCCAGTAGTCATCCCCCCCGGGACGAGCAGTACTTC; CDR3: CASSHPPRDEQYF
D: TRBD1; J: TRBJ2-3; V: TRBV6-2/TRBV6-3; size: few; DNA: TGTGCCAGCAGTTGGGACAGGACCCGATCTAGCACAGATACGCAGTATTTT; CDR3: CASSWDRTRSSTDTQYF
D: NA; J: TRBJ1-4; V: TRBV7-2; size: NA; DNA: TGTGCCAGCAGCCCCAAATGGGACAAACCTAATGAAAAACTGTTTTTT; CDR3: CASSPKWDKPNEKLFF
D: TRBD1; J: TRBJ2-1; V: TRBV7-2; size: NA; DNA: TGTGCCAGCAGTCGCACAGGGGGCGGGTACAATGAGCAGTTCTTC; CDR3: CASSRTGGGYNEQFF
D: TRBD2; J: TRBJ2-1; V: TRBV6-5; size: NA; DNA: TGTGCCAGCAGTTACTCGCCTAGCGGGGGGTACAATGAGCAGTTCTTC; CDR3: CASSYSPSGGYNEQFF